This TCR beta chain was recovered during a study of blood T cell repertoires in COVID-19 (dated by TCRdb to between 2020 and 2021). Describing the broader study: The collaborator samples originated in the United States, Italy and Spain and spanned the acute and convalescent phases of COVID-19. Subjects who had been exposed to COVID-19, were actively infected with it, or had recovered from it provided the deeply sampled blood TCRbeta repertoires that made up the dataset. The material from the prospective study consisted of cDNA or gDNA derived from T cells, B-cell-depleted T cells, or PBMCs. A freely available public database, intended as a resource for researchers studying the immune response to SARS-CoV-2, is where the repertoires were released. The samples were drawn from the first 160 participants of the ongoing ImmuneRACE study and from some 1,300 subjects provided by 6 global collaborators. Sample metadata almost always included a de-identified subject ID, COVID-19 status, age in years and sex. Where HLA class I and class II types were available, the types were taken from metadata supplied by the sample provider, not from assay-based typing. General study outcomes and caveats: Clinical and demographic metadata were provided uncurated, with the amount varying by source and participant.

One collaborating source in Seattle enrolled patients during active infection and followed them longitudinally through the course of disease. The collaborating institutions used their own protocols to collect whole blood in K2EDTA tubes. For TCRbeta analysis, collaborators shipped samples in one of three forms: frozen whole blood, isolated PBMCs, or DNA extracted from either of those sample types. Concerning this clone itself: Its specific antigen is unknown. No base-level quality is on record; no much larger clone is a single base apart.

The immunoSEQ Assay, a bias-controlled multiplex PCR, was used to amplify TCRbeta CDR3 regions from genomic DNA. On the authors' methods: Within the assay, amplification of reference gene primers was used to estimate how many nucleated cells each sample contained. Sequence reads were collapsed and filtered to measure the absolute abundance of every unique TCRbeta CDR3 rearrangement. For each sample, productive Simpson clonality was calculated as the square root of Simpson's diversity index across productive rearrangements. Sourced from immuneACCESS, this table was stored by TCRdb with only in-frame sequences that have V and J called. A share of the clones is absent; for the studies checked, an unresolved V gene accounts for under half, and the remainder has no known explanation. V, J and clone size are taken as reported in that table, and D and trimming were inferred from the DNA itself. The sample profile shows more than 85,000 clones; just under 95% of them were found once. The top ten constitute around 2% of the sample.

V sheds 6 bases and J sheds 5 bases, leaving 7 bases between their ends. Counted from cysteine to phenylalanine, this CDR3 has 11 amino acids. Only the CDR3 region is kept as DNA, spanning 33 bases read in frame from base 1. CDR1 MDHEN and CDR2 SYDVKM are derived from the germline V gene. Sequencing was done on a sample of peripheral blood. This sequence uses TRBV28 and TRBJ1-2, with no D gene named confidently. The clonotype was recovered from a woman in her forties or fifties with COVID-19, enrolled during active disease. The CDR3 region reads CASSFTYGYTF. At the DNA level, the sequence is TGTGCCAGCAGCTTTACTTATGGCTACACCTTC.